The sequence of this T cell receptor beta chain was determined in a study of identifying expanded T cells in peripheral blood. Study observations and caveats: Differentially abundant clones: around 1.2 between replicates, approximately 16 at approximately 14 days, 19 at four.

Regarding this clone: Its antigen is currently unknown.

Measured with immunoSEQ multiplex PCR; TCRdb has only the in-frame clones, and not every one. The table lists 70,000 to 100,000 clones, around 86% of them singletons. The receptor comes from a person aged 18-70 years in good health. Sequenced: blood.

CDR3 residues: CASRTGHGYTF. The CDR3 nucleotides read TGTGCCAGTCGGACAGGCCACGGCTACACCTTC. The chain combines TRBV6-6 with TRBJ1-2, with 7 bases matching TRBD1. Germline V gene data show CDR1 as MNHNY and CDR2 as SVGAGI (reference sequence). CDR3 length: 11 amino acids. With V trimmed by 9 bases and J by 8 bases, 6 bases remained unmatched.